The count of the clone carrying this T cell receptor beta chain is one. This entry comes from a study of shared clonotypes between healthy human individuals. HIV-negative, healthy adults without recent acute infections or vaccinations were the donors. A CD45RA+ naive subset and a CD45RA-negative memory subset were split from CD4+ cells. Sequencing was at deep level. Original data processing: Filtering was not the same, since immunoSEQ gave junction-only sequences without quality scores. The table came from immunoSEQ multiplex PCR; TCRdb's copy has only in-frame clones and leaves some out. Clone size and the V and J calls come from that table; the DNA yielded D and trimming. Of 2 million to 3 million clones detected, roughly 93% appear once; the ten largest clones hold approximately 0.36%. Trimming at V came to 7 bases and at J to 3 bases, leaving 6 bases not matched to a gene. Germline CDR1 and CDR2: SNHLY and FYNNEI. The CDR3 totals 14 residues.

Input material: naive CD4+ T cells from PBMCs. As to subset: CD45RA+ positively selected. The rearrangement uses TRBV2 and TRBJ1-2; 9 positions match TRBD1. The sequence came from a man younger than 35 in good health. Some clones in this sample may be carry-over from other donors' samples. Written as DNA, the CDR3 is TGTGCCAGCACTCCGGACAGGGGAGACTATGGCTACACCTTC. Residues: CASTPDRGDYGYTF.